The subject of this entry is one TCR beta chain. The data belong to a study of cytomegalovirus exposure and HLA in healthy donors. The PCR used 60 Vbeta and 13 Jbeta primers. Assay used: immunoSEQ multiplex PCR; TCRdb lists only in-frame clones, some missing. Here the sample spans around 200,000 clones, approximately 80% being singletons. The sequence was collected from a man between 35 and 55 years old in good health and CMV-seronegative. Sequencing used PBMCs.

The CDR3 coding sequence is TGTGCCAGCAGCTTAACGCTACAGGACGGCTACACCTTC. Amino acid sequence: CASSLTLQDGYTF. The rearrangement uses TRBV7-3 and TRBJ1-2; D may be TRBD1 (5 bases). V gave up 0 bases and J gave up 8 bases, with 10 bases separating them. CDR1 and CDR2 from the germline V gene are SGHTA and FQGTGA. The CDR3 length is 13 residues.